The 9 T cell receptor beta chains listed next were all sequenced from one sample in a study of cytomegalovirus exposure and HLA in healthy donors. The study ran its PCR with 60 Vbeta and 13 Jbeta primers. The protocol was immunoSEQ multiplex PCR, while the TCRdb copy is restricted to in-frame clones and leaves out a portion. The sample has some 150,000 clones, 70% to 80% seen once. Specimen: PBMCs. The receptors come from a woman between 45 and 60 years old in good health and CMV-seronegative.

The CDR3 sequence is CASRWTGMDEQFF. The CDR3 bases are TGTGCCAGCAGGTGGACAGGGATGGATGAGCAGTTCTTC. V gene TRBV11-2 combines with J gene TRBJ2-1; 8 bases line up with TRBD1. The trim removed 6 bases at V and 8 bases at J, leaving 6 bases unmatched. The CDR3 totals 13 residues. The germline CDR1 and CDR2 sequences are SGHAT and FQNNGV. Based on the CDR3 plus reference TRBV11-2 and TRBJ2-1, the full variable domain is EAGVAQSPRYKIIEKRQSVAFWCNPISGHATLYWYQQILGQGPKLLIQFQNNGVVDDSQLPKDRFSAERLKGVDSTLKIQPAKLEDSAVYLCASRWTGMDEQFFGPGTRLTVL.

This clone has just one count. CDR3 DNA: TGCAGCGTTTCCGACACTGCGGGAAACACCATATATTTT. It translates to CSVSDTAGNTIYF. The chain uses TRBV29-1 and TRBJ1-3; D not resolved. The CDR3 has 13 residues. V lost 5 bases and J 4 bases, leaving 12 bases between the germline ends. Looked up from germline, CDR1 is SQVTM and CDR2 is ANQGSEA.

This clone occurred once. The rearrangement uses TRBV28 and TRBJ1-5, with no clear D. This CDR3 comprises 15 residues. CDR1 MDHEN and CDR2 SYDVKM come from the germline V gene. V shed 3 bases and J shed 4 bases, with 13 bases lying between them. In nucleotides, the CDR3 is TGTGCCAGCAGTTTTACGACCAACAGAAATCAGCCCCAGCATTTT. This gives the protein CASSFTTNRNQPQHF.

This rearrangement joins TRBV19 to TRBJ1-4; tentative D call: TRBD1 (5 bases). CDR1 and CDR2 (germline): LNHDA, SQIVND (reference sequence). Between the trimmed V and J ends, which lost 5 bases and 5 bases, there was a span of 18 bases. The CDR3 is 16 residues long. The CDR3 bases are TGTGCCAGTAGTCCTACTGGGGGACTGTTGAATGAAAAACTGTTTTTT. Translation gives CASSPTGGLLNEKLFF.

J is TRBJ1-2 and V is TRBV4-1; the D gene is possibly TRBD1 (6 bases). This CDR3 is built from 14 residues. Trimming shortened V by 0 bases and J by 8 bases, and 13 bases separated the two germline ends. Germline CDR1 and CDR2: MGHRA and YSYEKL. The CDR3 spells CASSQEGQGRGYTF. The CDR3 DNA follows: TGCGCCAGCAGCCAAGAGGGGCAGGGGAGAGGCTACACCTTC.

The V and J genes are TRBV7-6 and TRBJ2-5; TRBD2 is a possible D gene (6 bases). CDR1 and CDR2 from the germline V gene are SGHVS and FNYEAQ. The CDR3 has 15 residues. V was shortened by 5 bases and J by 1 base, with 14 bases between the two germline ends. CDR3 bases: TGTGCCAGCAGCCTCTTCCTAGCGATCCAAGAGACCCAGTACTTC. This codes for CASSLFLAIQETQYF.

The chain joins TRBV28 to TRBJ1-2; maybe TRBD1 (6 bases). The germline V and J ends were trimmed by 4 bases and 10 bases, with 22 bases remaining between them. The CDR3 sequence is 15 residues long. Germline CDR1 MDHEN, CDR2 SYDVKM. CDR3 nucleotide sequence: TGTGCCAGCAGTTCGTTAGGCAGGGGAGGGGAGGCCTACACCTTC. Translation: CASSSLGRGGEAYTF.

DNA of the CDR3: TGCGCCAGCAGCCAAGATACGGGGTCTCAGCCCCAGCATTTT. Its protein product is CASSQDTGSQPQHF. The V and J genes are TRBV4-3 and TRBJ1-5; no firm D call. The V and J ends lost 0 bases and 6 bases respectively, with 9 bases between them. Germline CDR1 LGHNA, CDR2 YSLEER. The CDR3 is 14 amino acids.

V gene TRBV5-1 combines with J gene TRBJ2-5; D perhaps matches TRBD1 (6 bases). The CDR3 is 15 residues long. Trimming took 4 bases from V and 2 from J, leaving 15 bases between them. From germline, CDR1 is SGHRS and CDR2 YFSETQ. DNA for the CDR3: TGCGCCAGCAGCGTTAATCCGGGACAACAAGAGACCCAGTACTTC. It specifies CASSVNPGQQETQYF.